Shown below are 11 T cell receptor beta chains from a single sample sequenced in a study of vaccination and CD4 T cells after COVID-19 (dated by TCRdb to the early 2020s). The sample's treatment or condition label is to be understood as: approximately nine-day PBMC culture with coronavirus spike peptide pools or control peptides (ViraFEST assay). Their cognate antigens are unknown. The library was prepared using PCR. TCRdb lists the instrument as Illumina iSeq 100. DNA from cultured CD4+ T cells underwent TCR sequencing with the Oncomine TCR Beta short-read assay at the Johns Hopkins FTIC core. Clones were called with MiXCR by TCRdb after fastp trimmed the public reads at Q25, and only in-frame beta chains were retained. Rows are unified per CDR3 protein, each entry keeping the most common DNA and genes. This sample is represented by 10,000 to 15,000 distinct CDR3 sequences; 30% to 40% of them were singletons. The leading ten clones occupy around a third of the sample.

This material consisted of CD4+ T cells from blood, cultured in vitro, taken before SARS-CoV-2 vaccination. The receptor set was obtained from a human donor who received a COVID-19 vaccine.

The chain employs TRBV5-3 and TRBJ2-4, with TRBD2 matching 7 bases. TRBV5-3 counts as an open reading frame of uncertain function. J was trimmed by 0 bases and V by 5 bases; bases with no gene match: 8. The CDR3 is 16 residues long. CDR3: CARRLLAALAKNIQYF. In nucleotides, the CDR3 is TGTGCCAGAAGACTTCTAGCGGCCCTAGCCAAAAACATTCAGTACTTC.

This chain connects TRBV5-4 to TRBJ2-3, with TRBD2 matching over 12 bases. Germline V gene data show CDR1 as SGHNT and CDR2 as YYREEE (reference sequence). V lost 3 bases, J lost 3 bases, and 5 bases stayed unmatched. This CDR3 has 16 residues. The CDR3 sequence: CASSYLAGGPTDTQYF. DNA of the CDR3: TGTGCCAGCAGCTACCTAGCGGGGGGGCCGACAGATACGCAGTATTTT.

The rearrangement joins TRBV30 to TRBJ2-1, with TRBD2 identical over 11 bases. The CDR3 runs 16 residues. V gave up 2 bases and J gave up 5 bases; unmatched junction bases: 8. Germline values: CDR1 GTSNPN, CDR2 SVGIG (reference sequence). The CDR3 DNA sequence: TGTGCCTGGAGTAACCCAACTAGCGGGGGAAACAATGAGCAGTTCTTC. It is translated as CAWSNPTSGGNNEQFF.

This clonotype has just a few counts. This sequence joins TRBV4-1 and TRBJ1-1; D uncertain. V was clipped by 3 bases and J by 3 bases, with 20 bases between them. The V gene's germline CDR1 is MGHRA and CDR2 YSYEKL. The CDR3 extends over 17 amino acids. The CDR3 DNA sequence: TGCGCCAGCAGCCACGGGCGCCAGCGCACCTTGGACACTGAAGCTTTCTTT. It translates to CASSHGRQRTLDTEAFF.

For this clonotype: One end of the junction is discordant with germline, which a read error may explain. In DNA, the CDR3 is TGCAGTGCGATCCCGCCGGGGTATGGCACAAATACGCAGTATTTT. Translation: CSAIPPGYGTNTQYF. V usage is TRBV20-1 and J usage is TRBJ2-3; D may be TRBD2 (5 bases). Germline V CDR1 and CDR2: DFQATT, SNEGSKA (reference sequence). This CDR3 comprises 15 residues.

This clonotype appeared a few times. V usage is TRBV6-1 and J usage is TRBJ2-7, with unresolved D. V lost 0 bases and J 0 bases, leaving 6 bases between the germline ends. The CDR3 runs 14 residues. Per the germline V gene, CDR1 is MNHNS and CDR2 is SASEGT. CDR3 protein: CASSEAYSSYEQYF. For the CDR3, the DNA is TGTGCCAGCAGTGAAGCGTACAGCTCCTACGAGCAGTACTTC.

The CDR3 DNA is TGCAGTGCTAGAGATGGAAGGCGGGGGAGCTCCTACGAGCAGTACTTC. Protein product: CSARDGRRGSSYEQYF. The V and J genes are TRBV20-1 and TRBJ2-7, with 7 nucleotides matching TRBD2. The CDR3 is 16 amino acids. Germline CDR1 is DFQATT and CDR2 is SNEGSKA (reference sequence). The J segment lost 0 bases and the V segment lost 0 bases, leaving 8 bases of the junction unmatched.

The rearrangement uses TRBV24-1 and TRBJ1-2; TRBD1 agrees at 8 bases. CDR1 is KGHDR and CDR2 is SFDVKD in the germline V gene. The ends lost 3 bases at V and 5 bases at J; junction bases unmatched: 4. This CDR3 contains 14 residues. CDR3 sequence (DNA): TGTGCCACCAGTGATACCGGACAGGGTTATGGCTACACCTTC. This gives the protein CATSDTGQGYGYTF.

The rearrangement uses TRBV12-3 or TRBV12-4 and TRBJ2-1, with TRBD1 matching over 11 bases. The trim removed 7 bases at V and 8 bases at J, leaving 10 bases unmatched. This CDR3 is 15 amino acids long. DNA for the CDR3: TGTGCCAGCATTATCGGGACAGGGGGTCTAGATGAGCAGTTCTTC. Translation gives CASIIGTGGLDEQFF.

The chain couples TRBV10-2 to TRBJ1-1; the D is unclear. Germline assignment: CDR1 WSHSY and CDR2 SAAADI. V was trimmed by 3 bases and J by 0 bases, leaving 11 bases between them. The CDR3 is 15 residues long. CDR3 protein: CASSDVRIMNTEAFF. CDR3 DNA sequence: TGCGCCAGCAGTGATGTTCGAATAATGAACACTGAAGCTTTCTTT.

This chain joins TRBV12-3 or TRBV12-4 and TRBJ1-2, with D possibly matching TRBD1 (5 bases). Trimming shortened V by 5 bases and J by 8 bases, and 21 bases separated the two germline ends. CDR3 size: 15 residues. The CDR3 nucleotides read TGTGCCAGCAGTCCGGTCCGACAGCCCCAGGGCGGCTACACCTTC. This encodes CASSPVRQPQGGYTF.